Listed here are 5 T cell receptor beta chains from one sample, sequenced in a study of T cells in Graves' hyperthyroidism and ophthalmopathy. RNA transcripts served as the template for amplifying TCR beta CDR3 regions. An initial round of RT-PCR targeting the TCR CDR3 relied on the HTBI primer set. Using its own MiXCR run on the multiplex PCR reads, TCRdb lists one record per CDR3 protein. The sample has roughly 580,000 distinct CDR3 sequences, approximately 15% seen once. The sample taken for sequencing was blood. These receptors originate from a woman aged 30 to 39 with Graves' hyperthyroidism that later progressed to Graves' ophthalmopathy.

This clonotype was observed at least ten times. The J gene is TRBJ2-5, the V gene TRBV3-1; D call uncertain. Trimming left V 0 bases short and J 7 bases short, with 9 bases between. CDR3 length equals 13 residues. Germline CDR1 and CDR2: LGHDT and YNNKEL (reference sequence). The CDR3 coding sequence is TGTGCCAGCAGCCAAGAGACACCGGGGACCCAGTACTTC. It is translated as CASSQETPGTQYF.

This clonotype was seen many times. The genes are TRBV15 and TRBJ2-7; either TRBD1 or TRBD2 may fit D (5 bases each). This CDR3 region has 18 residues. Trimming shortened V by 6 bases and J by 6 bases, and 30 bases separated the two germline ends. Germline assignment: CDR1 LNHNV and CDR2 YYDKDF (reference sequence). CDR3 protein: CATSPRGVMDFVFFEQYF. The DNA for the CDR3 is TGTGCCACCAGTCCTCGAGGGGTTATGGACTTTGTTTTCTTCGAGCAGTACTTC.

This clonotype was found many times. The V gene is TRBV12-3 or TRBV12-4, the J gene TRBJ1-5; perhaps TRBD1 as D (6 bases). V was pared by 4 bases and J by 3 bases, with 13 bases between. The length of the CDR3 is 15 residues. For the CDR3, the DNA is TGTGCCAGCAGTTCGACAGGAGAGGTCAATCAGCCCCAGCATTTT. This codes for CASSSTGEVNQPQHF.

This clonotype was seen repeatedly, ten times or more. The chain is built from TRBV28 and TRBJ2-5, with no clear D. V lost 0 bases to trimming and J lost 4 bases, with 15 bases between them. CDR3 length: 16 amino acids. The germline gives CDR1 MDHEN, CDR2 SYDVKM. The CDR3 coding sequence is TGTGCCAGCAGTTTATGGGACCTCCGATCCCCAGAGACCCAGTACTTC. As protein: CASSLWDLRSPETQYF.

This clonotype was recorded many times. The gene calls are TRBV10-3 and TRBJ2-7, with D perhaps TRBD2 (5 bases). Germline loops: CDR1 ENHRY, CDR2 SYGVKD. V lost 3 bases and J 3 bases, leaving 6 bases between the germline ends. The CDR3 sequence is 12 residues long. The CDR3 bases are TGTGCCATCAGTGATGCGGGCTACGAGCAGTACTTC. Translated, it gives CAISDAGYEQYF.